This T cell receptor beta chain was sequenced in a study of T cells in Graves' hyperthyroidism and ophthalmopathy. Background on the study: Blood was drawn when the patient was first diagnosed and still untreated.

V gave up 6 bases and J gave up 7 bases, with 18 bases separating them. The CDR3 has 15 amino acids. CDR1 is MDHEN and CDR2 is SYDVKM in the germline V gene. This clonotype was seen ten or more times. The antigen is unknown. There were TCR beta CDR3 regions amplified from RNA transcripts. The study used the HTBI primer set for a first-round RT-PCR of the TCR CDR3. MiXCR, applied by TCRdb to the multiplex PCR reads, yields one record per CDR3 protein. The repertoire holds roughly 280,000 distinct CDR3 sequences, over 15% seen once, with over 50% in the top ten. Study-level findings and limits: The model anticipated ophthalmopathy a median about six months pre-onset.

Patients were excluded for uncontrolled infection, other autoimmune disease, pregnancy or lactation. Out of roughly 10 ml of fresh peripheral blood came the PBMCs. This sequence originates from an older woman with Graves' ophthalmopathy. Sample: blood. The chain carries TRBV28 and TRBJ1-4, with a weak D call TRBD1 (5 bases). This CDR3 is CASSPIFGGGEKLFF. CDR3 coding DNA: TGTGCCAGCAGCCCCATTTTCGGTGGGGGTGAAAAACTGTTTTTT.